These 22 T cell receptor beta chains originate from one sample sequenced in a study of T-cell reconstitution after alpha-beta-depleted transplantation in children. This sample's TCRbeta library carried unique molecular identifier barcodes. TCRdb fed the PCR reads into MiXCR, producing one record per CDR3 protein. The table has hundreds of thousands of distinct CDR3 sequences, around a sixth seen once; the top ten hold 1.1%. The source material was PBMCs from the stem cell graft donor, sampled from the stem cell graft. The receptors shown here come from a human donor who donated a stem cell graft to a child with acute myeloid leukemia.

The J gene is TRBJ1-2, the V gene TRBV20-1, with D possibly matching TRBD1 (5 bases). The germline V gene has CDR1 DFQATT and CDR2 SNEGSKA (reference sequence). The CDR3 extends over 15 amino acids. Trimming pared 0 bases from V and 2 bases from J, leaving 13 bases between. Here the CDR3 DNA reads TGCAGTGCTAGAGATAATCGGGAGGGGAACTATGGCTACACCTTC. Translating it yields CSARDNREGNYGYTF.

This clonotype was recorded at least ten times. The rearrangement uses TRBV20-1 and TRBJ1-1; 7 positions match TRBD1. This CDR3 comprises 19 residues. Germline V gene sequence: CDR1 DFQATT, CDR2 SNEGSKA (reference sequence). Trimming at V came to 0 bases and at J to 8 bases, leaving 24 bases not matched to a gene. CDR3 residues: CSARDPKGGGTPTLVEAFF. The CDR3 DNA reads TGCAGTGCTAGAGATCCAAAGGGAGGGGGCACGCCAACTCTTGTGGAAGCTTTCTTT.

Ten or more counts support this clonotype. V is TRBV15 and J is TRBJ2-2; D might be TRBD2 (5 bases). CDR1 and CDR2 (germline): LNHNV, YYDKDF (reference sequence). V gave up 3 bases and J gave up 0 bases, with 8 bases separating them. This CDR3 has 15 residues. CDR3 DNA: TGTGCCACCAGCAGGGGAGCTACGAACACCGGGGAGCTGTTTTTT. It is translated as CATSRGATNTGELFF.

This clonotype showed up many times. This chain joins TRBV12-3 or TRBV12-4 and TRBJ2-7; either TRBD1 or TRBD2 may fit D (5 bases each). The CDR3 runs 16 residues. The V end was cut by 6 bases, the J end by 0 bases, with 18 bases between. The CDR3 is CASRSTPGRGSYEQYF. CDR3 nucleotide sequence: TGTGCCAGCAGGTCAACCCCGGGACGTGGCTCCTACGAGCAGTACTTC.

On this clonotype itself: A much larger clone sits a single nucleotide away, making a read error possible. The V and J genes are TRBV6-5 and TRBJ2-2; D is possibly TRBD1 (5 bases). This CDR3 spans 15 amino acids. Germline lookup yields CDR1 MNHEY and CDR2 SVGAGI. The CDR3 is CDSSYRHSNTGELFF. Written as DNA, the CDR3 is TGTGACAGCAGTTACAGGCATTCAAACACCGGGGAGCTGTTTTTT.

This clonotype was picked up many times. This sequence joins TRBV13 and TRBJ2-4; TRBD1 aligns across 7 bases. Germline CDR1 PRHDT, CDR2 FYEKMQ (reference sequence). This CDR3 has 13 residues. Losses at the gene ends were 10 bases for V and 0 bases for J; bases not matched to a gene: 3. The CDR3 bases are TGTGCCAAGGGACAGAGAGCCAAAAACATTCAGTACTTC. Translated: CAKGQRAKNIQYF.

The sample holds a few counts of this clonotype. The chain uses TRBV12-3 or TRBV12-4 and TRBJ1-4, with 10 bases that match TRBD1. The CDR3 length is 13 residues. The junction had 4 bases not matched to a gene; V was cut back by 9 bases and J by 6 bases. CDR3 nucleotides: TGTGCCAGTAAAGGACAGGGGGATGAAAAACTGTTTTTT. Translated: CASKGQGDEKLFF.

The table lists this clonotype with many counts. In DNA form, the CDR3 reads TGTGCCAGCAGCGTAGGGGGACGAGGCTACAATGAGCAGTTCTTC. Translating gives CASSVGGRGYNEQFF. The rearrangement uses TRBV9 and TRBJ2-1; TRBD1 or TRBD2 may be the D gene (5 bases each). V lost 0 bases and J 3 bases, leaving 10 bases between the germline ends. The CDR3 totals 15 residues. In germline, CDR1 is SGDLS, CDR2 YYNGEE.

The chain recombines TRBV12-3 or TRBV12-4 with TRBJ2-2; D remains ambiguous. Trimming removed 4 bases from V and 0 bases from J, with 12 bases in between. This CDR3 region has 16 residues. The CDR3 region is CASSSATQANTGELFF. The CDR3 DNA reads as TGTGCCAGCAGTTCGGCGACCCAAGCGAACACCGGGGAGCTGTTTTTT.

This chain connects TRBV24-1 to TRBJ2-1; TRBD2 matches 8 bases. Germline CDR1 KGHDR, CDR2 SFDVKD. V was clipped by 6 bases and J by 3 bases; unmatched bases: 6. The length of the CDR3 is 15 residues. The CDR3 DNA follows: TGTGCCACCAGTAGCCTCGGGGGGGGCTACAATGAGCAGTTCTTC. Amino acid sequence: CATSSLGGGYNEQFF.

Ten or more counts support this clonotype. This chain connects TRBV10-1 to TRBJ1-1; D is unresolved. Between the trimmed V and J ends, which lost 3 bases and 5 bases, there was a span of 13 bases. The CDR3 has 14 amino acids. CDR1 WNHNN and CDR2 SYGVQD come from the germline V gene (reference sequence). CDR3 coding DNA: TGCGCCAGCAGTGAAGGAAGAGTGGGGACTGAAGCTTTCTTT. Its translation: CASSEGRVGTEAFF.

To note about this clonotype: A junction end diverges from the germline sequence, so it may reflect a read error. The rearrangement joins TRBV5-1 to TRBJ2-2; possibly TRBD1 for D (5 bases). Germline V gene lookup returns CDR1 SGHRS and CDR2 YFSETQ. This CDR3 is built from 14 residues. CDR3 residues: CASGLVQGTGELFF. The CDR3 region has the DNA TGCGCCAGCGGCTTGGTCCAGGGTACCGGGGAGCTGTTTTTT.

At least ten counts were recorded for this clonotype. The rearrangement uses TRBV7-3 and TRBJ2-1; D uncertain. Trimming removed 0 bases at V and 9 bases at J, with 6 bases between. This CDR3 has 12 amino acids. Germline CDR1 is SGHTA and CDR2 is FQGTGA. The CDR3 loop reads CASSLTGTEQFF. DNA of the CDR3: TGTGCCAGCAGCTTAACAGGCACTGAGCAGTTCTTC.

This clonotype was recorded at least ten times. V and J are TRBV29-1 and TRBJ2-1; 12 bases agree with TRBD2. The V segment lost 4 bases and the J segment 9 bases; nucleotides outside the gene matches: 4. This CDR3 has 13 amino acids. CDR1 SQVTM and CDR2 ANQGSEA come from the germline V gene. The CDR3 DNA reads as TGCAGCGTTGGGACTAGCGGGGAGGGTGAGCAGTTCTTC. This gives the protein CSVGTSGEGEQFF.

V is TRBV18 and J is TRBJ2-5; TRBD2 is a possible D gene (6 bases). CDR1 KGHSH and CDR2 LQKENI come from the germline V gene. V lost 3 bases to trimming and J lost 4 bases, with 21 bases between them. This CDR3 has 17 residues. This chain's CDR3 is CASSPLPKTRLRETQYF. CDR3 DNA sequence: TGTGCCAGCTCACCCTTACCTAAGACTAGGTTGAGAGAGACCCAGTACTTC.

The rearrangement links TRBV20-1 to TRBJ2-1; D might be TRBD2 (7 bases). The CDR3 consists of 11 residues. Germline CDR1 DFQATT, CDR2 SNEGSKA (reference sequence). The ends were cut back, 5 bases at V and 10 bases at J, with 12 bases in the middle. The CDR3 loop reads CSAWGGTEQFF. The CDR3 DNA is TGCAGTGCTTGGGGGGGGACAGAGCAGTTCTTC.

This clonotype was recorded at least ten times. The chain uses TRBV20-1 and TRBJ2-2, with no clear D. Trimming shortened V by 3 bases and J by 2 bases, and 10 bases separated the two germline ends. Germline V gene sequence: CDR1 DFQATT, CDR2 SNEGSKA (reference sequence). CDR3 size: 14 residues. Here the CDR3 DNA reads TGCAGTGCTAGTGGGTCCATTAACACCGGGGAGCTGTTTTTT. This translates into CSASGSINTGELFF.

This clonotype was observed a few times. The chain couples TRBV12-3 or TRBV12-4 to TRBJ1-2, with D possibly being TRBD1 (5 bases). V dropped 4 bases and J dropped 7 bases, with 13 bases sitting between them. This CDR3 is 13 amino acids long. Written as DNA, the CDR3 is TGTGCCAGCAGTTCGGGGCAAGTGAGTGGCTACACCTTC. It translates to CASSSGQVSGYTF.

This clonotype was counted only a few times. The V gene is TRBV30, the J gene TRBJ2-1; D is possibly TRBD1 (5 bases). Germline CDR1 and CDR2: GTSNPN and SVGIG (reference sequence). Trimming pared 5 bases from V and 2 bases from J, leaving 13 bases between. CDR3 size: 14 residues. The CDR3, as DNA: TGTGCCTGGCAAAGGGGTACAGCCTACAATGAGCAGTTCTTC. This translates into CAWQRGTAYNEQFF.

For the CDR3, the DNA is TGTGCCAGCAGCTCCAGCGAGGACAGCTTCAATGAGCAGTTCTTC. It translates to CASSSSEDSFNEQFF. V is TRBV7-6 and J is TRBJ2-1, with a possible D match to TRBD1 (6 bases). Per germline, CDR1 SGHVS and CDR2 FNYEAQ. CDR3 length equals 15 residues. Trimming stripped 4 bases from V and 6 bases from J, with 16 bases between.

The CDR3 DNA reads TGTGCCAGCACCAACTTCGGACAGGCGGATGGCTACACCTTC. Translated: CASTNFGQADGYTF. The chain couples TRBV3-1 to TRBJ1-2; 7 nucleotides agree with TRBD1. The CDR3 loop spans 14 amino acids. CDR1 and CDR2 (germline): LGHDT, YNNKEL (reference sequence). Trimming took 7 bases from V and 6 from J; bases not matched to a gene: 11.

The chain employs TRBV28 and TRBJ1-2; D might be TRBD1 (5 bases). V was clipped by 7 bases and J by 8 bases, with 17 bases between them. Germline CDR1 reads MDHEN; CDR2 reads SYDVKM. The CDR3 spans 13 residues. CDR3 residues: CASTAGGAKGYTF. DNA for the CDR3: TGTGCCAGCACCGCGGGAGGGGCGAAGGGCTACACCTTC.